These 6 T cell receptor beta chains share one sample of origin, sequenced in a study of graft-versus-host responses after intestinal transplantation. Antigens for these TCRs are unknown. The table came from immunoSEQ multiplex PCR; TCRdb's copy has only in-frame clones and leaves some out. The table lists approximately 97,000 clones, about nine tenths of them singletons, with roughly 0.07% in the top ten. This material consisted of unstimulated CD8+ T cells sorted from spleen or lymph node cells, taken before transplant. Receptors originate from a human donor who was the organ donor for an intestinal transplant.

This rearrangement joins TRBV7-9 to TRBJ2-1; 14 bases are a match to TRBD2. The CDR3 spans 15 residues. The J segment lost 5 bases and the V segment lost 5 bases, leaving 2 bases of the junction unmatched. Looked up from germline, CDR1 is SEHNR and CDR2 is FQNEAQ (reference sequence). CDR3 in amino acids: CASSQTSGGDNEQFF. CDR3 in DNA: TGTGCCAGCAGCCAGACTAGCGGGGGGGACAATGAGCAGTTCTTC.

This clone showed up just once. The CDR3 DNA follows: TGTGCCAGCAGCCCAGGAAACACTGAAGCTTTCTTT. The encoded protein is CASSPGNTEAFF. The chain employs TRBV14 and TRBJ1-1; D gene unclear. The CDR3 is 12 residues long. In germline, CDR1 is SGHDN, CDR2 FVKESK. V was cut by 4 bases and J by 2 bases, with 5 bases left in between.

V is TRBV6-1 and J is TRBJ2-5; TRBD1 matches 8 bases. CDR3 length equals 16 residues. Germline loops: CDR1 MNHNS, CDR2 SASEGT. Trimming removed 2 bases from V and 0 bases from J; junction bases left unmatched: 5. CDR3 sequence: CASSELRTGHQETQYF. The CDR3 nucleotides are TGTGCCAGCAGTGAACTACGGACAGGGCACCAAGAGACCCAGTACTTC.

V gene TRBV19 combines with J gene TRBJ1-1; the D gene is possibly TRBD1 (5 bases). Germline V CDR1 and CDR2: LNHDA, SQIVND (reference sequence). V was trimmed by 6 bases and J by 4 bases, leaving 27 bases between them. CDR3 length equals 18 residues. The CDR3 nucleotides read TGTGCCAGTAGCTCCCCTTTGAGGCAGGCTCCCGGGGGCACTGAAGCTTTCTTT. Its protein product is CASSSPLRQAPGGTEAFF. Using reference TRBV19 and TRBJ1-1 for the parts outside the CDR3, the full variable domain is DGGITQSPKYLFRKEGQNVTLSCEQNLNHDAMYWYRQDPGQGLRLIYYSQIVNDFQKGDIAEGYSVSREKKESFPLTVTSAQKNPTAFYLCASSSPLRQAPGGTEAFFGQGTRLTVV.

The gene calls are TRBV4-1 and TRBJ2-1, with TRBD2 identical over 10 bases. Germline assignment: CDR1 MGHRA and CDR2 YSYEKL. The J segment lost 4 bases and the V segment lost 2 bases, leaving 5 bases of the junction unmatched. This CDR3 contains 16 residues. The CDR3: CASSQLAGALYNEQFF. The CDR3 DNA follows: TGCGCCAGCAGCCAACTAGCGGGAGCCCTATACAATGAGCAGTTCTTC.

DNA of the CDR3: TGCGCCAGCAGCTTGGCTACAGTCTATGGCTACACCTTC. It specifies CASSLATVYGYTF. V usage is TRBV5-1 and J usage is TRBJ1-2; D gene ambiguous. The CDR3 is 13 residues long. The V gene lost 0 bases and the J gene lost 4 bases, with 7 bases spanning the gap. CDR1 and CDR2 from the germline V gene are SGHRS and YFSETQ.